This record looks at one TCR beta chain sequence and its context. There is no known antigen for this receptor. Base-call qualities are not available, and no considerably larger clone is one nucleotide away. The entry originates in a study of blood T cell repertoires in COVID-19 (dated by TCRdb to between 2020 and 2021). For the wider study: Collaborator samples came from the United States, Italy and Spain and covered acute and convalescent phases of COVID-19. The repertoires were released in a freely available public database meant as a resource for research on the immune response to SARS-CoV-2. Subjects who had been exposed to COVID-19, were actively infected with it, or had recovered from it provided the deeply sampled blood TCRbeta repertoires that made up the dataset. Where available, HLA class I and class II types were obtained from metadata supplied by the sample provider rather than from assay-based typing. The prospective study material was composed of cDNA or gDNA derived from T cells, B-cell-depleted T cells, or PBMCs. The sample metadata nearly always contained a de-identified subject ID, COVID-19 status, age in years and sex. Samples came from the ongoing ImmuneRACE study (first 160 participants) plus 1,254 subjects from 6 global collaborators.

The germline V gene (reference sequence) supplies CDR1 MNHEY and CDR2 SMNVEV. From V the trimming removes 4 bases and from J it removes 6 bases, while the gene matches leave 7 bases of the junction unaccounted for. From the cysteine through the phenylalanine, the CDR3 covers 15 amino acids. Only the CDR3 region is kept as DNA, spanning 45 bases read in frame from base 1. TCRbeta CDR3 regions were amplified from genomic DNA by means of the immunoSEQ Assay, a bias-controlled multiplex PCR. The study's processing was this. The number of nucleated cells in each sample was estimated from the amplification of reference gene primers within the assay. To quantify the absolute abundance of each unique TCRbeta CDR3 rearrangement, sequence reads were collapsed and filtered. Productive Simpson clonality was computed per sample as the square root of Simpson's diversity index over productive rearrangements. The source is immuneACCESS, and TCRdb retained only in-frame sequences with V and J called. Part of the clones is not carried over; for the studies checked, unresolved V genes explain less than half of this, and the remainder is unexplained. V and J calls and clone size are as listed in that table; D and trimming were resolved from the DNA. The sample table contains under 140,000 clones; only one count was recorded for over 75% of them. The ten top clones hold roughly 17% of the sample.

The collaborating institutions used their own protocols to collect whole blood in K2EDTA tubes. For TCRbeta analysis, collaborator samples were shipped as frozen whole blood, as isolated PBMCs, or as DNA extracted from either sample type. The investigation overall reported the following: How much clinical and demographic metadata was included differed by source and by participant, and the metadata was provided uncurated.

Sequences were obtained from peripheral blood. The sequence links TRBV27 to TRBJ2-3, with TRBD2 identical over 10 junction bases. The clonotype comes from a woman aged 80 or over with active or convalescent COVID-19. DNA sequence: TGTGCCAGCAGTTCCCCTAGCGGGAGCATGGATACGCAGTATTTT. It codes for CASSSPSGSMDTQYF.